A single sample is the source of the 4 T cell receptor beta chains below, sequenced in a study of blood T cell repertoires in COVID-19. Generated by immunoSEQ multiplex PCR, the TCRdb table keeps only in-frame clones and is missing some. The table shows 65,000 to 90,000 clones, with about 86% occurring only once. The specimen sequenced was peripheral blood. The receptors come from a human donor in a cohort sampled during active COVID-19.

The V and J genes are TRBV19 and TRBJ2-5; 8 bases line up with TRBD1. The length of the CDR3 is 16 residues. V dropped 3 bases and J dropped 2; count of bases not matched to a gene: 8. CDR1 and CDR2 (germline): LNHDA, SQIVND (reference sequence). The CDR3 region has the DNA TGTGCCAGTAGTATCCTCCACAGGGGGAGGCAAGAGACCCAGTACTTC. Its protein is CASSILHRGRQETQYF. The variable domain in full, completed from reference TRBV19 and TRBJ2-5, reads DGGITQSPKYLFRKEGQNVTLSCEQNLNHDAMYWYRQDPGQGLRLIYYSQIVNDFQKGDIAEGYSVSREKKESFPLTVTSAQKNPTAFYLCASSILHRGRQETQYFGPGTRLLVL.

Here the CDR3 DNA reads TGTGCCAGCAGTTATCCCCCTACGGGACAGAGAACCTACGAGCAGTACTTC. Translated: CASSYPPTGQRTYEQYF. This chain uses TRBV28 with TRBJ2-7; 7 bases are shared with TRBD1. In germline, CDR1 is MDHEN, CDR2 SYDVKM. This CDR3 has 17 amino acids. Germline trimming cut 4 bases from V and 2 bases from J; bases unmatched to any gene: 14.

This clone has just one count. The J gene is TRBJ1-1, the V gene TRBV5-4, with TRBD1 as a possible D gene (5 bases). The CDR3 spans 14 residues. CDR1 is SGHNT, CDR2 YYREEE, per germline (reference sequence). Trimming took 3 bases from V and 2 from J, leaving 11 bases between them. Here the CDR3 DNA reads TGTGCCAGCAGCTCCCGGGACTCCAACACTGAAGCTTTCTTT. Protein product: CASSSRDSNTEAFF.

V is TRBV7-9 and J is TRBJ2-1, with D hard to call. Germline V gene data show CDR1 as SEHNR and CDR2 as FQNEAQ (reference sequence). CDR3 length: 14 amino acids. Trimming took off 7 bases at V and 0 bases at J, with 10 bases between the two ends. The CDR3 region is CASNLENSYNEQFF. The CDR3 coding sequence is TGTGCCAGCAACCTGGAGAACTCCTACAATGAGCAGTTCTTC.